This T cell receptor (beta chain) was identified in a study of blood T cell repertoires in COVID-19 (dated by TCRdb to the early 2020s). Regarding the study in general: The collaborator samples originated in the United States, Italy and Spain and spanned the acute and convalescent phases of COVID-19. A freely available public database, intended as a resource for researchers studying the immune response to SARS-CoV-2, is where the repertoires were released. The prospective study material was composed of cDNA or gDNA derived from T cells, B-cell-depleted T cells, or PBMCs. Deeply sampled blood TCRbeta repertoires from subjects exposed to, actively infected with, or recovered from COVID-19 were included in the dataset. HLA class I and class II types, where available, came from metadata supplied by the sample provider rather than from assay-based typing. A de-identified subject ID, COVID-19 status, age in years and sex were almost always included in the sample metadata. The samples were drawn from two sources: the first 160 participants of the ongoing ImmuneRACE study, and 1,000 to 1,500 subjects contributed by 6 global collaborators.

Trimming at the junction amounts to 1 base on V and 2 bases on J, and the germline ends lie 16 bases apart. The germline V gene (reference sequence) supplies CDR1 LGHDT and CDR2 YNNKEL. Spanning cysteine to phenylalanine, the CDR3 consists of 17 amino acids. The sequence is cut down to CDR3 DNA, 51 bases in frame from base 1. Collaborating institutions collected whole blood in K2EDTA tubes following their own protocols. Collaborator samples were shipped for TCRbeta analysis as frozen whole blood, isolated PBMCs, or DNA extracted from either sample type. TCRbeta CDR3 regions were amplified from genomic DNA by means of the immunoSEQ Assay, a bias-controlled multiplex PCR. For the original study's pipeline: The number of nucleated cells in each sample was estimated by amplification of reference gene primers within the assay. Sequence reads were collapsed and filtered to measure the absolute abundance of every unique TCRbeta CDR3 rearrangement. For each sample, productive Simpson clonality was calculated by taking the square root of Simpson's diversity index across productive rearrangements. What TCRdb holds here is the immuneACCESS table cut down to in-frame rearrangements. Part of the clones is not present; checked against another copy, under half of the missing clones reflect an unresolved V gene, and the others are unexplained. Clone size and the V and J calls come from that table; the DNA yielded D and trimming. Within this sample are roughly 150,000 clones, with around 82% of them counted one time only. 44% of the sample comes from the top ten.

The full study reports these points: Clinical and demographic metadata were provided uncurated, with the amount varying by source and participant.

For this clone: Which antigen it targets is not known. Nothing much larger sits one base from this clone, and base qualities are not available.

The V and J genes are TRBV3-1 (or the pseudogene TRBV3-2) and TRBJ2-3, with a weak D call of TRBD2 (7 bases match). Input material: peripheral blood. The TCR sequence derives from a human donor in a cohort sampled during active COVID-19. The DNA reads TGTGCCAGCAGCCAAGGGCAGGGCGGGGGCTACACAGATACGCAGTATTTT. The encoded protein is CASSQGQGGGYTDTQYF.